These 5 T cell receptor beta chains share one sample of origin, sequenced in a study of T cell changes during pregnancy in multiple sclerosis. Clones were sequenced by immunoSEQ multiplex PCR, and TCRdb holds only the in-frame ones, with some missing. In the table there are about 51,000 clones, roughly 94% of which are singletons. This sample comprised CD4+ T cells from peripheral blood mononuclear cells, obtained in the second trimester of pregnancy. These receptors all come from a female donor with multiple sclerosis, enrolled in a pregnancy study.

This sequence joins TRBV4-2 and TRBJ1-2; TRBD1 agrees at 7 bases. In germline, CDR1 is LGHNA, CDR2 YNFKEQ. Trimming cost V 4 bases and J 6 bases; bases outside gene matches: 11. This CDR3 spans 15 amino acids. This chain's CDR3 is CASSRNLDRDDGYTF. CDR3 coding DNA: TGTGCCAGCAGCCGCAATCTCGACAGGGACGATGGCTACACCTTC.

The chain has TRBV9 and TRBJ2-4; tentative D call: TRBD2 (5 bases). Germline-derived CDR1 and CDR2 are SGDLS and YYNGEE. This CDR3 region has 13 residues. V was cut by 2 bases and J by 3 bases, with 6 bases left in between. The CDR3 DNA follows: TGTGCCAGCAGCGTGGCGGGCAAAAACATTCAGTACTTC. As protein: CASSVAGKNIQYF.

The V gene is TRBV5-4, the J gene TRBJ2-7, with 10 bases matching TRBD2. In germline, CDR1 is SGHNT, CDR2 YYREEE (reference sequence). This CDR3 is built from 15 residues. V gave up 0 bases and J gave up 4 bases; unmatched junction bases: 4. The CDR3 DNA is TGTGCCAGCAGCTTGGCCTCTAGCGGGGGTTACGAGCAGTACTTC. The encoded protein is CASSLASSGGYEQYF.

The chain employs TRBV4-2 and TRBJ2-2, with 8 bases aligning to TRBD2. The CDR3 covers 17 residues. The germline V gene encodes CDR1 LGHNA and CDR2 YNFKEQ. The junction had 14 bases not matched to a gene; V was cut back by 4 bases and J by 7 bases. The CDR3 DNA follows: TGTGCCAGCAGCCTGGGTGGGACTAGACCTCGGGGCGGGGAGCTGTTTTTT. Its translation is CASSLGGTRPRGGELFF.

CDR3 in amino acids: CASSVGPAANTGELFF. The CDR3 DNA follows: TGTGCCAGCAGCGTAGGGCCAGCGGCGAACACCGGGGAGCTGTTTTTT. The rearrangement links TRBV9 to TRBJ2-2; D may be TRBD2 (5 bases). The CDR3 has 16 residues. V was pared by 0 bases and J by 0 bases, with 9 bases between. The V gene's germline CDR1 is SGDLS and CDR2 YYNGEE. The whole variable domain, remainder taken from reference TRBV9 and TRBJ2-2, is DSGVTQTPKHLITATGQRVTLRCSPRSGDLSVYWYQQSLDQGLQFLIQYYNGEERAKGNILERFSAQQFPDLHSELNLSSLELGDSALYFCASSVGPAANTGELFFGEGSRLTVL.